Reported below is one T cell receptor beta chain. This CDR3 spans 11 amino acids. Germline CDR1 reads DFQATT; CDR2 reads SNEGSKA (reference sequence). The germline V and J ends were trimmed by 0 bases and 8 bases, with 8 bases remaining between them. The data derive from a study of technical replicates of blood from a few donors. Repertoires were generated with immunoSEQ multiplex PCR, while TCRdb's copy carries only in-frame clones and drops some. This repertoire shows nearly 80,000 clones, around 96% found once; its top ten account for roughly 0.35%. The chain links TRBV20-1 to TRBJ2-7; D gene unclear. This TCR came from a human donor in good health. Material for sequencing was T cells isolated from PBMCs. CDR3 DNA: TGCAGTGCTAGAGATGGCAGGAAGCAGTACTTC. Encoded protein: CSARDGRKQYF.